This T cell receptor beta chain appears in the sequencing data of a study of CD8+ T cells in alopecia areata. Sequencing relied on a cDNA template that was reverse transcribed from extracted RNA. Sequencing was performed with immunoSEQ multiplex PCR; in TCRdb, only in-frame clones are kept and a portion is missing. The data contain about 180,000 clones, 63% of them singletons. CDR1 SGHTA and CDR2 FQGNSA come from the germline V gene. V lost 3 bases and J lost 5, with 13 bases in between. CDR3 length: 14 amino acids. The sample was CD4+ T cells sorted from blood, taken at week 0. The rearrangement joins TRBV7-2 to TRBJ2-5; D is unclear. The clonotype comes from a human donor with alopecia areata. The DNA for the CDR3 is TGTGCCAGCAGCTTCCTGAACTACCCCGAGACCCAGTACTTC. It yields the protein CASSFLNYPETQYF.